This TCR beta chain was retrieved from a study of T cell changes during pregnancy in multiple sclerosis. From germline, CDR1 is SGHAT and CDR2 FQNNGV. V was clipped by 0 bases and J by 8 bases, with 13 bases between them. The CDR3 consists of 14 residues. Some clones are missing from TCRdb's copy, which holds only in-frame ones; the method was immunoSEQ multiplex PCR. The table lists 70,000 to 95,000 clones, approximately 94% of them singletons. The sample was peripheral blood, taken after pregnancy. This receptor was identified in a female donor in good health, enrolled as a control in a pregnancy study. This chain connects TRBV11-2 to TRBJ1-1; TRBD1 might be the D (6 bases). CDR3 in DNA: TGTGCCAGCAGCTTAGAACAGGGCCTAACGGAAGCTTTCTTT. This sequence encodes CASSLEQGLTEAFF.